What follows is one T cell receptor beta chain and its context. Sequencing used immunoSEQ multiplex PCR; TCRdb keeps in-frame clones, though not all of them. The sample lists under 70,000 clones; roughly 84% were seen once. Germline V gives CDR1 SGHAT, CDR2 FQNNGV. Trimming pared 5 bases from V and 5 bases from J, leaving 19 bases between. The CDR3 totals 15 residues. This sample is part of a study of technical replicates of blood from several donors. The chain carries TRBV11-2 and TRBJ2-7, with a possible D match to TRBD1 (5 bases). The sequence was collected from a human donor in good health. Some clones in this sample may be carry-over from other donors' samples. The sample comprised PBMCs. The CDR3 DNA reads as TGTGCCAGCAGCCCGGACCTCAGGGCGAGGCACGAGCAGTACTTC. This translates into CASSPDLRARHEQYF.